These T cell receptor beta chains were read from a single sample in a study of blood T cell repertoires in COVID-19. The data were produced by immunoSEQ multiplex PCR, yet TCRdb's version contains in-frame clones alone and is incomplete. The sample records approximately 210,000 clones, around 81% being singletons. Sequenced input: PBMCs or T cells enriched from blood (not recorded which). These receptors originate from a woman aged 45 to 65 with acute COVID-19. Each CDR3 is given with its conserved first and last residue. The order of the fields is V gene, D gene, J gene, clone size, CDR3 DNA, CDR3 protein. A D gene is named only where the DNA matches it firmly. Clone size is shown for a subset of rows, as once, few, many or a class of expanded clone.

TRBV14	NA	TRBJ1-1	NA	TGTGCCAGCAGCCAAGGCGTCATCACTGAAGCTTTCTTT	CASSQGVITEAFF
TRBV4-3	NA	TRBJ2-6	NA	TGCGCCAGCAGCCAAGGAAATAGCTTCGGGGCCAACGTCCTGACTTTC	CASSQGNSFGANVLTF
TRBV5-5	TRBD1	TRBJ1-2	NA	TGTGCCAGCAGCTTGGCAGGGGGCTATGGCTACACCTTC	CASSLAGGYGYTF
TRBV9	NA	TRBJ2-7	NA	TGTGCCAGCAGCGACGGACACCAAGACTACGAGCAGTACTTC	CASSDGHQDYEQYF
TRBV6-6	NA	TRBJ2-7	NA	TGTGCCAGCAGTCAAAAGGCCGGGACTTCCTACGAGCAGTACTTC	CASSQKAGTSYEQYF
TRBV7-2	NA	TRBJ2-5	NA	TGTGCCAGCAGCTTCGCAGGGGTTAGAGGGGAGACCCAGTACTTC	CASSFAGVRGETQYF
TRBV11-2	NA	TRBJ2-3	NA	TGTGCCAGCAGCTTGGGGCAGGGGAGAACAGATACGCAGTATTTT	CASSLGQGRTDTQYF
TRBV28	TRBD1	TRBJ1-6	NA	TGTGCCAGCAGTCGGACAGGGTTTAATTCACCCCTCCACTTT	CASSRTGFNSPLHF
TRBV27	NA	TRBJ2-6	few	TGTGCCAGCAGTTTAGAACGGGGTCCGGCATGGGCCAACGTCCTGACTTTC	CASSLERGPAWANVLTF
TRBV18	NA	TRBJ2-1	once	TGTGCCAGCTCACCGGGGCGGTTTAATGAGCAGTTCTTC	CASSPGRFNEQFF
TRBV3-1/TRBV3-2	NA	TRBJ1-2	NA	TGTGCCAGCAGCCAAGATAGGGGGGGACCGACCTATGGCTACACCTTC	CASSQDRGGPTYGYTF
TRBV29-1	NA	TRBJ2-5	many	TGCAGCGTTGAAAATAGTCGGACAACTCAAGAGACCCAGTACTTC	CSVENSRTTQETQYF
TRBV5-1	TRBD1	TRBJ1-2	NA	TGCGCCAGCAGCGCCGACAGGGGCAGTGATGGCTACACCTTC	CASSADRGSDGYTF
TRBV9	NA	TRBJ2-5	many	TGTGCCAGCAGCAAGGCTCTCGGGATCGAGACCCAGTACTTC	CASSKALGIETQYF
TRBV5-6	TRBD2	TRBJ2-5	NA	TGTGCCAGCTTGAGACTAGCCGCAGAAGAGACCCAGTACTTC	CASLRLAAEETQYF
TRBV10-3	NA	TRBJ1-1	NA	TGTGCCATCAGGTCAGGGCTGGGGAACACTGAAGCTTTCTTT	CAIRSGLGNTEAFF